These 11 T cell receptor beta chains share one sample of origin, sequenced in a study of T cells in Graves' hyperthyroidism and ophthalmopathy. Using RNA transcripts as the source, TCR beta CDR3 regions were amplified. With the HTBI primer set, the TCR CDR3 went through a first round of RT-PCR. In TCRdb, the multiplex PCR reads were re-called with MiXCR into one record per CDR3 protein. The table lists roughly 640,000 distinct CDR3 sequences, approximately 15% of them singletons. Sequences were obtained from blood. The source of these receptors is a woman between 40 and 55 years old with Graves' ophthalmopathy.

This clonotype has ten or more counts. The chain employs TRBV11-2 and TRBJ2-5, with 8 bases identical to TRBD1. The CDR3 is 15 amino acids. With V trimmed by 6 bases and J by 5 bases, 11 bases remained unmatched. CDR1 is SGHAT and CDR2 is FQNNGV in the germline V gene. The DNA of the CDR3 is TGTGCCAGCAGACTCGACAGGGGCCGAGGGGAGACCCAGTACTTC. Translated, it gives CASRLDRGRGETQYF.

The rearrangement joins TRBV5-1 to TRBJ1-4, with D uncertain. Looked up from germline, CDR1 is SGHRS and CDR2 is YFSETQ. Between the trimmed V and J ends, which lost 0 bases and 15 bases, there was a span of 9 bases. The CDR3 runs 11 residues. CDR3 bases: TGCGCCAGCAGCTTGGAGGAGAGGGTGTTTTTT. This codes for CASSLEERVFF.

This clonotype appeared a few times. This chain connects TRBV7-9 to TRBJ1-1, with D possibly matching TRBD1 (5 bases). This CDR3 has 16 residues. Trimming cost V 4 bases and J 0 bases, with 15 bases left between them. CDR1 SEHNR and CDR2 FQNEAQ come from the germline V gene (reference sequence). The CDR3, as DNA: TGTGCCAGCAGCTCCCCGACAGACCCAATGAACACTGAAGCTTTCTTT. Protein product: CASSSPTDPMNTEAFF.

This chain links TRBV10-3 with TRBJ2-7, with 9 bases lining up with TRBD1. The germline V gene has CDR1 ENHRY and CDR2 SYGVKD. CDR3 length equals 15 residues. Trimming cost V 6 bases and J 5 bases; bases outside gene matches: 11. CDR3 DNA: TGTGCCATCAGAGACCGGGACAGGGATGGCCACGAGCAGTACTTC. Protein: CAIRDRDRDGHEQYF.

In this sample, this clonotype turned up a few times. The genes are TRBV5-1 and TRBJ1-2; perhaps TRBD1 as D (6 bases). CDR3 length: 16 amino acids. The ends were cut back, 0 bases at V and 6 bases at J, with 18 bases in the middle. Germline V gene sequence: CDR1 SGHRS, CDR2 YFSETQ. The CDR3 DNA sequence: TGCGCCAGCAGCTTGGCCGTGGGGGCGAATCTGGATGGCTACACCTTC. Its protein is CASSLAVGANLDGYTF.

Ten or more counts support this clonotype. This chain connects TRBV5-1 to TRBJ1-3, with D possibly being TRBD1 (6 bases). V was pared by 4 bases and J by 1 base, with 15 bases between. There are 16 residues in the CDR3. Germline V gene sequence: CDR1 SGHRS, CDR2 YFSETQ. In DNA, the CDR3 is TGCGCCAGCAGCCCGAGGGGACACCGGTCTGGAAACACCATATATTTT. It codes for CASSPRGHRSGNTIYF.

Of note for this clonotype: A much more abundant neighbour one base away suggests this may be a read error. The chain joins TRBV2 to TRBJ2-3, with a tentative D call TRBD1 (6 bases). The CDR3 extends over 19 amino acids. V lost 7 bases to trimming and J lost 1 base, with 27 bases between them. The germline V gene encodes CDR1 SNHLY and CDR2 FYNNEI. The CDR3 region is CASILPVWGRGSGTDTQYF. DNA for the CDR3: TGTGCCAGCATTCTTCCGGTTTGGGGGCGCGGTAGTGGCACAGATACGCAGTATTTT.

This clonotype was counted many times. The V call is TRBV10-3, the J call TRBJ2-3; D uncertain. This CDR3 comprises 13 residues. V shed 7 bases and J shed 1 base, with 9 bases lying between them. Germline CDR1 ENHRY, CDR2 SYGVKD. The CDR3 DNA follows: TGTGCCATCATGGCCCAGCGCACAGATACGCAGTATTTT. The encoded protein is CAIMAQRTDTQYF.

This clonotype was found a few times. A read error is possible here, since a much larger clone lies one base away. This rearrangement joins TRBV25-1 to TRBJ1-2; D unresolved. Germline values: CDR1 MGHDK, CDR2 SYGVNS. There are 12 residues in the CDR3. V lost 4 bases, J lost 4 bases, and 7 bases lay in between. CDR3 nucleotide sequence: TGTGCCAGCAGTGGGGGATCCTATGGCTACACCTTC. Translated: CASSGGSYGYTF.

The sample holds a few counts of this clonotype. V and J are TRBV7-9 and TRBJ2-1, with TRBD2 matching over 10 bases. V trimming: 8 bases; J trimming: 9 bases; junction bases outside the gene matches: 16. CDR1 is SEHNR and CDR2 is FQNEAQ in the germline V gene (reference sequence). This CDR3 region has 16 residues. The CDR3 loop reads CASGPSLAGDRGEQFF. In DNA form, the CDR3 reads TGTGCCAGCGGTCCGAGTCTAGCGGGGGACCGGGGTGAGCAGTTCTTC.

This chain connects TRBV6-1 to TRBJ1-5, with D perhaps TRBD1 (6 bases). Between the trimmed V and J ends, which lost 6 bases and 5 bases, there was a span of 17 bases. CDR3 size: 15 residues. Germline V gene data show CDR1 as MNHNS and CDR2 as SASEGT. The CDR3 reads CASSWGRSAHQPQHF. The CDR3 region has the DNA TGTGCCAGCAGCTGGGGGCGCTCGGCACATCAGCCCCAGCATTTT.